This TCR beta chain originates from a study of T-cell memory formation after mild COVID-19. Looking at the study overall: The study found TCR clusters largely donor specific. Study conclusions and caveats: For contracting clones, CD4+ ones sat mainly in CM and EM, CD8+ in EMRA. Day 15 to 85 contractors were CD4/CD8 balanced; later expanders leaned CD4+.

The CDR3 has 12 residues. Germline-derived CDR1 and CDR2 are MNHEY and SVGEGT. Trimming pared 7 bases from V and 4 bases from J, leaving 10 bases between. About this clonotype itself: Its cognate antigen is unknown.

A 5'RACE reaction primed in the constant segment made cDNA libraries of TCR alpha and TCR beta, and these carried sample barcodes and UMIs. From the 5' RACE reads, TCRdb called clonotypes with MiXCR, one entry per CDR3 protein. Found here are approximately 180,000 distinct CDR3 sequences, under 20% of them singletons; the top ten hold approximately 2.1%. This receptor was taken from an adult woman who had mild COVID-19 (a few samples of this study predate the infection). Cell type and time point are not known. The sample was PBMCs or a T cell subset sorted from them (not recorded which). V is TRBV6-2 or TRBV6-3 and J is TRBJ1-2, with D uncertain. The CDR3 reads CASTNRPYGYTF. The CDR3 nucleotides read TGTGCCAGCACAAACCGTCCCTATGGCTACACCTTC.